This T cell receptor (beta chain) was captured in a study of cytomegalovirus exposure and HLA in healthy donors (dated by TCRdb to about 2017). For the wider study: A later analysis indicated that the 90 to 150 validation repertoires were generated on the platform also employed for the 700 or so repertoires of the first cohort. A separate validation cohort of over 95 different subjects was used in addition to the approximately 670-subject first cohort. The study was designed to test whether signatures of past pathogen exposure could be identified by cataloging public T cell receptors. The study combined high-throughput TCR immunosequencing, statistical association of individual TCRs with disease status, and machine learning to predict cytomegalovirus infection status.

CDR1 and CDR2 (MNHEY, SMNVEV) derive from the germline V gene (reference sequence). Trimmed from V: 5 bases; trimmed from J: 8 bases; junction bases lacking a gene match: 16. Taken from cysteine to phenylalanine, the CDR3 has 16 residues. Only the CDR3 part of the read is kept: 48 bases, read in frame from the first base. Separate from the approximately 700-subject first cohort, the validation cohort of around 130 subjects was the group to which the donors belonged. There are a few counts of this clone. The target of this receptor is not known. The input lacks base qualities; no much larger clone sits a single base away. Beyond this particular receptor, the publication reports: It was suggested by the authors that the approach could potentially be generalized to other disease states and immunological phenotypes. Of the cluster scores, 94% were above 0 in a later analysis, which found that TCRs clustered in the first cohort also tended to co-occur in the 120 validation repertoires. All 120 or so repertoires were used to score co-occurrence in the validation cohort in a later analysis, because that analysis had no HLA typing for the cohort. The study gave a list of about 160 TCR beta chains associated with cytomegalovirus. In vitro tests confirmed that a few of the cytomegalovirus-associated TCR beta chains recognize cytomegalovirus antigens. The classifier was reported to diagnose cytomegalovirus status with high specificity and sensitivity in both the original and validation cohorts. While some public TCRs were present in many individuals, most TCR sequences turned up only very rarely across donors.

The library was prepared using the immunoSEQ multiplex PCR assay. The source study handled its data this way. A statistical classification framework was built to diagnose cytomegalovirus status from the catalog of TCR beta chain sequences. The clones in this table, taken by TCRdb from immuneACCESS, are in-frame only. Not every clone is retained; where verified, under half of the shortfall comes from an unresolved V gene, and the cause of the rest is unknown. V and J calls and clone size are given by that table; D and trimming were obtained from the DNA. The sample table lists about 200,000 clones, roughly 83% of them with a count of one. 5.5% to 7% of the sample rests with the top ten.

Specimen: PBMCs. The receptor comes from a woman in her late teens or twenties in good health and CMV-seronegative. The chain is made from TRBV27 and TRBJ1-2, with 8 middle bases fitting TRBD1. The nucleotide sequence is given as TGTGCCAGCAGTCCGGACGGACAGGGAGCCCTTGAGGGCTACACCTTC. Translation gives CASSPDGQGALEGYTF.